One sample yielded the 22 T cell receptor beta chains listed below, sequenced in a study of cytomegalovirus exposure and HLA in healthy donors. In the PCR, 60 Vbeta and 13 Jbeta primers were used. The table came from immunoSEQ multiplex PCR; TCRdb's copy has only in-frame clones and leaves some out. The sample shows 90,000 to 110,000 clones, around 80% of them seen only once. Input material: PBMCs. These receptors came from a male donor in good health and CMV-seronegative.

This clone was seen a few times. The chain recombines TRBV2 with TRBJ1-1, with TRBD1 matching 8 bases. Germline values: CDR1 SNHLY, CDR2 FYNNEI. This CDR3 spans 13 amino acids. The V and J ends lost 8 bases and 0 bases, in that order; junction bases with no gene match: 2. The CDR3 region has the DNA TGTGCCAGCGCGGGACAGGTGAACACTGAAGCTTTCTTT. Encoded protein: CASAGQVNTEAFF.

The V and J genes are TRBV25-1 and TRBJ1-5; a weak D match, TRBD1 (6 bases). The V end lost 4 bases, the J end lost 4 bases, and 8 bases lay between the germline ends. Germline V lookup: CDR1 MGHDK, CDR2 SYGVNS. This CDR3 has 13 amino acids. As DNA, the CDR3 is TGTGCCAGCAGTGGGACAGATAATCAGCCCCAGCATTTT. It is translated as CASSGTDNQPQHF.

This clone occurred once. The genes are TRBV2 and TRBJ2-3; 11 bases are shared with TRBD2. Germline V gives CDR1 SNHLY, CDR2 FYNNEI. CDR3 length: 18 amino acids. Trimming cost V 6 bases and J 1 base; bases outside gene matches: 12. CDR3 amino acids: CASSETTSGRGGTDTQYF. Written as DNA, the CDR3 is TGTGCCAGCAGCGAAACAACTAGCGGGAGAGGAGGCACAGATACGCAGTATTTT. Full variable domain (remainder filled in from reference TRBV2 and TRBJ2-3): EPEVTQTPSHQVTQMGQEVILRCVPISNHLYFYWYRQILGQKVEFLVSFYNNEISEKSEIFDDQFSVERPDGSNFTLKIRSTKLEDSAMYFCASSETTSGRGGTDTQYFGPGTRLTVL.

The chain combines TRBV4-1 with TRBJ2-7; D is unclear. Germline CDR1 MGHRA, CDR2 YSYEKL. The CDR3 contains 15 residues. The ends were cut back, 1 base at V and 4 bases at J, with 14 bases in the middle. The CDR3 sequence is CASSQAEHLPYEQYF. The CDR3 nucleotides read TGCGCCAGCAGCCAAGCGGAGCATCTCCCTTACGAGCAGTACTTC.

This clone came up a few times. The chain uses TRBV7-9 and TRBJ1-2; D ambiguous. The V gene's germline CDR1 is SEHNR and CDR2 FQNEAQ (reference sequence). The CDR3 has 13 amino acids. V was clipped by 1 base and J by 6 bases, with 9 bases between them. The CDR3: CASSLGVGDGYTF. The DNA of the CDR3 is TGTGCCAGCAGCTTAGGGGTTGGAGATGGCTACACCTTC.

The chain joins TRBV11-2 to TRBJ2-7; 9 bases fit TRBD1. The J segment lost 6 bases and the V segment lost 5 bases, leaving 17 bases of the junction unmatched. There are 17 residues in the CDR3. The germline V gene encodes CDR1 SGHAT and CDR2 FQNNGV. DNA of the CDR3: TGTGCCAGCAGCCTCGCCCCCAGACAGGGGGGAAGGGGCGAGCAGTACTTC. This gives the protein CASSLAPRQGGRGEQYF.

The chain joins TRBV2 to TRBJ2-7, with TRBD2 matching over 7 bases. This CDR3 contains 14 residues. CDR1 SNHLY and CDR2 FYNNEI come from the germline V gene. V trimming: 4 bases; J trimming: 2 bases; junction bases outside the gene matches: 5. DNA for the CDR3: TGTGCCAGCAGTGCGGAAAGCGGGGCCTACGAGCAGTACTTC. Protein product: CASSAESGAYEQYF.

This chain joins TRBV18 and TRBJ2-7, with 10 positions matching TRBD2. From germline, CDR1 is KGHSH and CDR2 LQKENI. CDR3 size: 14 residues. V gave up 8 bases and J gave up 3 bases; unmatched junction bases: 7. The CDR3 DNA reads TGTGCCAGCGCCCCTAGCGGGAGAGTCTACGAGCAGTACTTC. Protein sequence: CASAPSGRVYEQYF.

This clone was seen more than once but under ten times. This chain links TRBV4-1 with TRBJ2-7; 14 bases fit TRBD2. The CDR3 length is 18 residues. The trim removed 4 bases at V and 1 base at J, leaving 9 bases unmatched. Germline V CDR1 and CDR2: MGHRA, YSYEKL. The CDR3 sequence is CASSPILRTSGRSYEQYF. CDR3 nucleotide sequence: TGCGCCAGCAGCCCCATCCTACGGACTAGCGGGAGGTCCTACGAGCAGTACTTC.

A remark on this clone: The same CDR3 can be traced to other DNA sequences in this sample. The chain is built from TRBV5-1 and TRBJ2-5, with a tentative D call TRBD2 (6 bases). This CDR3 has 13 residues. Germline V gene data show CDR1 as SGHRS and CDR2 as YFSETQ. V was cut by 1 base and J by 5 bases, with 9 bases left in between. The DNA for the CDR3 is TGCGCCAGCAGCTTGCCAGGAGGGGAGACCCAGTACTTC. Its translation: CASSLPGGETQYF.

The V and J genes are TRBV14 and TRBJ1-3; possibly TRBD1 for D (6 bases). The CDR3 runs 15 residues. Between the trimmed V and J ends, which lost 0 bases and 6 bases, there was a span of 12 bases. Germline V lookup: CDR1 SGHDN, CDR2 FVKESK. The CDR3 bases are TGTGCCAGCAGCCAAGATTCCCCAGGGGAAAACACCATATATTTT. It specifies CASSQDSPGENTIYF.

The rearrangement joins TRBV7-3 to TRBJ2-3, with 11 positions matching TRBD2. The CDR3 sequence is 15 residues long. Per the germline V gene, CDR1 is SGHTA and CDR2 is FQGTGA. V gave up 6 bases and J gave up 3 bases; unmatched junction bases: 5. CDR3 coding DNA: TGTGCCAGCAGTTCGAGACTAGCGGGAACAGATACGCAGTATTTT. It specifies CASSSRLAGTDTQYF.

This clone has a single count. The chain has TRBV6-1 and TRBJ1-5, with D possibly being TRBD1 (5 bases). Trimming left V 5 bases short and J 3 bases short, with 14 bases between. Per the germline V gene, CDR1 is MNHNS and CDR2 is SASEGT. There are 15 residues in the CDR3. The CDR3 region has the DNA TGTGCCAGCAGTCCCCGGGACTTTTTCAATCAGCCCCAGCATTTT. It is translated as CASSPRDFFNQPQHF.

The chain couples TRBV11-3 to TRBJ1-1; 10 bases map to TRBD1. This CDR3 spans 15 amino acids. The V segment lost 1 base and the J segment 4 bases; nucleotides outside the gene matches: 3. The germline V gene has CDR1 SGHNT and CDR2 YENEEA. The CDR3 sequence is CASSLVRTGGTEAFF. The CDR3 DNA follows: TGTGCCAGCAGCTTAGTCAGGACAGGGGGCACTGAAGCTTTCTTT.

This chain joins TRBV7-3 and TRBJ2-1; unclear D gene. This CDR3 region has 13 residues. Per the germline V gene, CDR1 is SGHTA and CDR2 is FQGTGA. V dropped 1 base and J dropped 5 bases, with 6 bases sitting between them. The CDR3 DNA follows: TGTGCCAGCAGCTTAAGTCCGGACAATGAGCAGTTCTTC. It codes for CASSLSPDNEQFF.

V is TRBV7-3 and J is TRBJ2-1, with D perhaps matching TRBD2 (6 bases). Germline V lookup: CDR1 SGHTA, CDR2 FQGTGA. The V end lost 5 bases, the J end lost 6 bases, and 20 bases lay between the germline ends. CDR3 length: 16 residues. The CDR3, as DNA: TGTGCCAGCAGCACAAATCTCGGGGGATCGGGCAATGAGCAGTTCTTC. Translation: CASSTNLGGSGNEQFF.

The J gene is TRBJ2-1, the V gene TRBV6-1, with 10 bases fitting TRBD1. The CDR3 runs to 13 residues. V trimming: 10 bases; J trimming: 10 bases; junction bases outside the gene matches: 10. Looked up from germline, CDR1 is MNHNS and CDR2 is SASEGT. As DNA, the CDR3 is TGTGCCATTGGGGACAGGGGCGAGTGGGAGCAGTTCTTC. Translating gives CAIGDRGEWEQFF.

The CDR3 loop is CASSQRGAGVLNEQFF. The DNA for the CDR3 is TGTGCCAGCAGCCAGAGAGGGGCGGGAGTTCTCAATGAGCAGTTCTTC. The chain is built from TRBV7-9 and TRBJ2-1; 7 bases agree with TRBD2. The CDR3 is made up of 16 amino acids. Germline values: CDR1 SEHNR, CDR2 FQNEAQ (reference sequence). Unmatched junction bases numbered 13, after V lost 5 bases and J lost 6 bases.

The rearrangement joins TRBV5-1 to TRBJ2-2, with D possibly being TRBD1 (6 bases). This CDR3 has 16 residues. The V end lost 1 base, the J end lost 1 base, and 11 bases lay between the germline ends. Germline loops: CDR1 SGHRS, CDR2 YFSETQ. This CDR3 is CASSLLGARNTGELFF. In nucleotides, the CDR3 is TGCGCCAGCAGCTTGTTGGGGGCGAGGAACACCGGGGAGCTGTTTTTT. Complete variable domain (other parts from reference TRBV5-1 and TRBJ2-2): KAGVTQTPRYLIKTRGQQVTLSCSPISGHRSVSWYQQTPGQGLQFLFEYFSETQRNKGNFPGRFSGRQFSNSRSEMNVSTLELGDSALYLCASSLLGARNTGELFFGEGSRLTVL.

This rearrangement joins TRBV21-1 to TRBJ1-1. TRBV21-1 is reported as a pseudogene. The CDR3 is 15 amino acids. CDR3 residues: CASSTGETPNTEAFF. The CDR3 nucleotides read TGTGCCAGCAGCACGGGGGAGACTCCGAACACTGAAGCTTTCTTT.

This clone was seen once. The chain uses TRBV11-2 and TRBJ2-7; 8 bases agree with TRBD1. This CDR3 comprises 16 residues. The germline V gene encodes CDR1 SGHAT and CDR2 FQNNGV. With 1 base clipped from V and 1 base from J, the junction kept 6 bases outside the gene matches. The CDR3 here is CASSLGTGFGSYEQYF. The CDR3 nucleotides are TGTGCCAGCAGCTTAGGGACAGGGTTTGGGTCCTACGAGCAGTACTTC.

This chain connects TRBV19 to TRBJ1-2; D is unresolved. The CDR3 covers 14 residues. V was pared by 3 bases and J by 1 base, with 9 bases between. Germline V gene data show CDR1 as LNHDA and CDR2 as SQIVND (reference sequence). CDR3 bases: TGTGCCAGTAGTATTTCACGGGGTAACTATGGCTACACCTTC. Residues: CASSISRGNYGYTF.